Following are 24 T cell receptor beta chains from one sample sequenced in a study of cytomegalovirus exposure and HLA in healthy donors. It was with 60 Vbeta and 13 Jbeta primers that the PCR ran. TCRdb's table, derived via immunoSEQ multiplex PCR, lists solely in-frame clones and lacks some. The data show 100,000 to 150,000 clones, with around 76% seen just once and about 30% held by the top ten. Sequencing used PBMCs. These receptors originate from a man in his 60s in good health and CMV-seropositive.

CDR3 bases: TGTGCCAGCTCACCCCTTGGACACTCAAATCAGCCCCAGCATTTT. This translates into CASSPLGHSNQPQHF. This rearrangement joins TRBV18 to TRBJ1-5; perhaps TRBD1 as D (5 bases). V lost 3 bases and J lost 4, with 13 bases in between. There are 15 residues in the CDR3. Germline assignment: CDR1 KGHSH and CDR2 LQKENI.

The V and J genes are TRBV28 and TRBJ2-5; D is unclear. The last part of the DNA fits TRBJ2-7 better; the J call may be wrong. Germline lookup yields CDR1 MDHEN and CDR2 SYDVKM. CDR3 length equals 15 residues. This CDR3 is CASSLRGWSSYEQYF. The CDR3 nucleotides are TGTGCCAGCAGTCTGAGAGGTTGGAGCTCCTACGAGCAGTACTTC.

The V and J genes are TRBV10-2 and TRBJ2-7; 13 bases align to TRBD2. V lost 0 bases and J lost 3; bases outside the gene matches: 8. CDR3 length: 18 amino acids. The germline CDR1 and CDR2 sequences are WSHSY and SAAADI. CDR3 nucleotide sequence: TGCGCCAGCAGTGAGTCCGGACTAGCGGGAGTAGGGATCTACGAGCAGTACTTC. It yields the protein CASSESGLAGVGIYEQYF.

V usage is TRBV7-8 and J usage is TRBJ1-1; 9 bases match TRBD1. This CDR3 region has 16 residues. With V trimmed by 5 bases and J by 6 bases, 13 bases remained unmatched. The V gene's germline CDR1 is SGHVS and CDR2 FQNEAQ. CDR3 bases: TGTGCCAGCAGCCACCCGGGACAGGGAAAGTTTGCTGAAGCTTTCTTT. It specifies CASSHPGQGKFAEAFF.

This chain links TRBV5-1 with TRBJ2-5; possibly TRBD1 for D (5 bases). The CDR3 extends over 12 amino acids. Trimming removed 7 bases at V and 5 bases at J, with 12 bases between. Germline assignment: CDR1 SGHRS and CDR2 YFSETQ. The CDR3 region has the DNA TGCGCCAGCGCGGACATCGGGGAGACCCAGTACTTC. It codes for CASADIGETQYF.

The J gene is TRBJ1-1, the V gene TRBV5-4; tentative D call: TRBD1 (5 bases). Trimming stripped 0 bases from V and 1 base from J, with 7 bases between. The CDR3 is 14 residues long. CDR1 SGHNT and CDR2 YYREEE come from the germline V gene (reference sequence). The CDR3 coding sequence is TGTGCCAGCAGCTTGGCCGGGGGGAACACTGAAGCTTTCTTT. Residues: CASSLAGGNTEAFF.

Details on this clone: A read error may produce the germline difference seen at one junction end. The chain combines TRBV7-9 with TRBJ1-2, with no clear D. Germline CDR1 SEHNR, CDR2 FQNEAQ (reference sequence). This CDR3 comprises 15 residues. Here the CDR3 DNA reads TGTTCCAGCAGCCCTATCGGGAGGGCTAACTATGGCTACACCTTC. Translation gives CSSSPIGRANYGYTF.

Concerning this clone itself: Compared with germline, one end of the junction differs, possibly owing to a read error. This chain joins TRBV5-4 and TRBJ1-1; no clear D gene. This CDR3 contains 12 residues. Germline V gene lookup returns CDR1 SGHNT and CDR2 YYREEE (reference sequence). The CDR3: CASRLGDTEAFF. The CDR3 coding sequence is TGTGCCAGCAGGTTGGGAGACACTGAAGCTTTCTTT.

This clone was seen a handful of times. The rearrangement links TRBV20-1 to TRBJ2-4; D gene uncertain. Germline CDR1 and CDR2: DFQATT and SNEGSKA (reference sequence). Trimming left V 6 bases short and J 6 bases short, with 9 bases between. CDR3 length: 11 amino acids. CDR3 region: CSATLSNIQYF. The CDR3 DNA reads TGCAGTGCCACTTTGTCAAACATTCAGTACTTC.

The chain joins TRBV6-5 to TRBJ1-1; 8 nucleotides align to TRBD1. The germline V gene has CDR1 MNHEY and CDR2 SVGAGI. Trimming took 7 bases from V and 6 from J; bases not matched to a gene: 10. The CDR3 loop spans 14 amino acids. The CDR3 DNA reads TGTGCCAGCATTAAGAGCAGGGGGCTTTCTGAAGCTTTCTTT. Protein sequence: CASIKSRGLSEAFF.

This chain links TRBV4-1 with TRBJ2-1, with TRBD2 matching 14 bases. The V segment lost 4 bases and the J segment 10 bases; nucleotides outside the gene matches: 12. From germline, CDR1 is MGHRA and CDR2 YSYEKL. This CDR3 spans 17 amino acids. The CDR3 loop is CASSPVRGLAGGEEQFF. The CDR3 DNA reads TGCGCCAGCAGCCCGGTCCGAGGACTAGCGGGAGGTGAGGAGCAGTTCTTC.

The gene calls are TRBV5-1 and TRBJ1-2; D not resolved. The CDR3 totals 14 residues. Between the trimmed V and J ends, which lost 0 bases and 0 bases, there was a span of 6 bases. Germline V CDR1 and CDR2: SGHRS, YFSETQ. In DNA, the CDR3 is TGCGCCAGCAGCTTGGAATCTCCTAACTATGGCTACACCTTC. Translating it yields CASSLESPNYGYTF.

CDR3 amino acids: CSAREALEAFF. In DNA form, the CDR3 reads TGCAGTGCTAGAGAGGCCCTTGAAGCTTTCTTT. This rearrangement joins TRBV20-1 to TRBJ1-1; D is unresolved. Germline assignment: CDR1 DFQATT and CDR2 SNEGSKA (reference sequence). Trimming removed 0 bases from V and 7 bases from J, with 6 bases in between. This CDR3 has 11 amino acids.

J is TRBJ2-7 and V is TRBV5-1; no definite D call. The CDR3 runs 13 residues. V lost 1 base, J lost 3 bases, and 8 bases lay in between. Germline V gives CDR1 SGHRS, CDR2 YFSETQ. CDR3 region: CASSLISRYEQYF. The CDR3 DNA reads TGCGCCAGCAGCTTGATTTCCCGCTACGAGCAGTACTTC. The full variable domain, its missing parts supplied by reference TRBV5-1 and TRBJ2-7, is KAGVTQTPRYLIKTRGQQVTLSCSPISGHRSVSWYQQTPGQGLQFLFEYFSETQRNKGNFPGRFSGRQFSNSRSEMNVSTLELGDSALYLCASSLISRYEQYFGPGTRLTVT.

The CDR3 sequence is CAWTSTGALYGYTF. Here the CDR3 DNA reads TGTGCCTGGACCTCGACAGGTGCATTGTATGGCTACACCTTC. V is TRBV30 and J is TRBJ1-2, with D tentatively TRBD1 (6 bases). V was shortened by 4 bases and J by 5 bases, with 17 bases between the two germline ends. Per the germline V gene, CDR1 is GTSNPN and CDR2 is SVGIG (reference sequence). This CDR3 comprises 14 residues. Looking up the rest from reference TRBV30 and TRBJ1-2 gives the full variable domain: SQTIHQWPATLVQPVGSPLSLECTVEGTSNPNLYWYRQAAGRGLQLLFYSVGIGQISSEVPQNLSASRPQDRQFILSSKKLLLSDSGFYLCAWTSTGALYGYTFGSGTRLTVV.

The V call is TRBV4-1, the J call TRBJ2-7; possibly TRBD1 for D (5 bases). The CDR3 consists of 18 residues. The V gene lost 0 bases and the J gene lost 8 bases, with 26 bases spanning the gap. Germline assignment: CDR1 MGHRA and CDR2 YSYEKL. DNA for the CDR3: TGCGCCAGCAGCCAAGATCTTAATCAGGCAGGGCGATCCTGGAAGCAGTACTTC. Protein sequence: CASSQDLNQAGRSWKQYF.

V is TRBV19 and J is TRBJ2-1, with a possible D match to TRBD2 (6 bases). Trimming left V 5 bases short and J 2 bases short, with 16 bases between. This CDR3 has 16 amino acids. CDR1 is LNHDA and CDR2 is SQIVND in the germline V gene (reference sequence). DNA of the CDR3: TGTGCCAGTAGTCCCACTGCTAGCGAGACCTACAATGAGCAGTTCTTC. Translating gives CASSPTASETYNEQFF. Looking up the rest from reference TRBV19 and TRBJ2-1 gives the full variable domain: DGGITQSPKYLFRKEGQNVTLSCEQNLNHDAMYWYRQDPGQGLRLIYYSQIVNDFQKGDIAEGYSVSREKKESFPLTVTSAQKNPTAFYLCASSPTASETYNEQFFGPGTRLTVL.

The rearrangement links TRBV5-1 to TRBJ2-5; tentatively, D is TRBD1 (5 bases). Trimming cost V 0 bases and J 1 base, with 7 bases left between them. Looked up from germline, CDR1 is SGHRS and CDR2 is YFSETQ. This CDR3 has 14 amino acids. In DNA, the CDR3 is TGCGCCAGCAGCTTGGAACAGGTCCAAGAGACCCAGTACTTC. Protein: CASSLEQVQETQYF.

The chain employs TRBV10-3 and TRBJ1-1; TRBD1 is a possible D gene (5 bases). This CDR3 is 13 amino acids long. The germline gives CDR1 ENHRY, CDR2 SYGVKD. V lost 0 bases and J 8 bases, leaving 10 bases between the germline ends. The CDR3 sequence: CAISESGGREAFF. The CDR3 coding sequence is TGTGCCATCAGTGAGTCGGGGGGGAGAGAAGCTTTCTTT.

This sequence joins TRBV14 and TRBJ2-5; 14 bases are shared with TRBD2. Near its end, the DNA agrees better with TRBJ2-7, so the J call may be wrong. The germline V gene encodes CDR1 SGHDN and CDR2 FVKESK. CDR3 size: 18 residues. The CDR3 loop is CASSQVGGTSGSSYEQYF. In DNA form, the CDR3 reads TGTGCCAGCAGCCAAGTCGGGGGGACTAGCGGGAGCTCCTACGAGCAGTACTTC.

The V gene is TRBV2, the J gene TRBJ2-3, with D perhaps TRBD2 (6 bases). Per the germline V gene, CDR1 is SNHLY and CDR2 is FYNNEI. CDR3 length equals 13 residues. V gave up 5 bases and J gave up 10 bases, with 16 bases separating them. CDR3 sequence: CASSPWDSDAQYF. In DNA form, the CDR3 reads TGTGCCAGCAGTCCCTGGGACTCGGATGCGCAGTATTTT.

This chain connects TRBV5-1 to TRBJ2-7, with D unclear. Per the germline V gene, CDR1 is SGHRS and CDR2 is YFSETQ. The CDR3 is 15 residues long. V was trimmed by 0 bases and J by 2 bases, leaving 12 bases between them. Here the CDR3 reads CASSLGFGITYEQYF. The CDR3 DNA reads as TGCGCCAGCAGCTTGGGTTTTGGCATAACCTACGAGCAGTACTTC.

This chain uses TRBV5-1 with TRBJ2-7, with D possibly matching TRBD2 (6 bases). Trimming shortened V by 0 bases and J by 3 bases, and 16 bases separated the two germline ends. The length of the CDR3 is 16 residues. Germline V gene sequence: CDR1 SGHRS, CDR2 YFSETQ. Written as DNA, the CDR3 is TGCGCCAGCAGCTTGGACGGTTACGGGGGACGCTACGAGCAGTACTTC. Translating it yields CASSLDGYGGRYEQYF.

V and J are TRBV2 and TRBJ1-6, with TRBD1 matching 8 bases. Germline V gene lookup returns CDR1 SNHLY and CDR2 FYNNEI. The trim removed 6 bases at V and 0 bases at J, leaving 10 bases unmatched. The CDR3 has 18 residues. For the CDR3, the DNA is TGTGCCAGCAGGGGTCCCGGGACAGGTACCTCCTATAATTCACCCCTCCACTTT. It codes for CASRGPGTGTSYNSPLHF.